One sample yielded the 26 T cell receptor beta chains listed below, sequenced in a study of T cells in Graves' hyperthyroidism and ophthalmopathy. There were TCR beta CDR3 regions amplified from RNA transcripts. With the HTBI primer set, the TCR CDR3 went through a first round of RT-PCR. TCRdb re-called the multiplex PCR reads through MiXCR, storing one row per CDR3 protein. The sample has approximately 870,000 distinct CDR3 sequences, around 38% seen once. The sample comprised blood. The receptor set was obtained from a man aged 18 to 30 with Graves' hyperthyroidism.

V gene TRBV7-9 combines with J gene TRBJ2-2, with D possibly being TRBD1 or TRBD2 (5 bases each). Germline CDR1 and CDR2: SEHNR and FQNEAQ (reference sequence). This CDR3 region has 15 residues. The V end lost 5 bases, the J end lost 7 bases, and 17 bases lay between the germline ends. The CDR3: CASSPGPLGGGELFF. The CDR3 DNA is TGTGCCAGCAGCCCGGGACCCCTTGGAGGCGGGGAGCTGTTTTTT.

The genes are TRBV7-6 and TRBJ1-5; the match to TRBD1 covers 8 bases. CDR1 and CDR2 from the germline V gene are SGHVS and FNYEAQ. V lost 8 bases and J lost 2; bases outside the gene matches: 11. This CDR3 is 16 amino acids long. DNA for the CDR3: TGTGCCAGCGGGACAGGCTCCCTTGGGGGCAATCAGCCCCAGCATTTT. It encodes CASGTGSLGGNQPQHF.

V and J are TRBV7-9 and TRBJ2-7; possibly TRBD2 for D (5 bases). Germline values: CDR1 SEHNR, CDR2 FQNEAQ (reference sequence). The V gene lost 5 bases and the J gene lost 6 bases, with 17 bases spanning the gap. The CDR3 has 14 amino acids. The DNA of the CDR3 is TGTGCCAGCAGCCCCGGGGTTATCTACGGCGAGCAGTACTTC. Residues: CASSPGVIYGEQYF.

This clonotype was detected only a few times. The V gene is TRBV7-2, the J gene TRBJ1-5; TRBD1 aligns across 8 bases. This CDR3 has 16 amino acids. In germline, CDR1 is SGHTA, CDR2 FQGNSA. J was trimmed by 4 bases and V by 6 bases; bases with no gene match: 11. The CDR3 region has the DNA TGTGCCAGCAGATCCCACAGGGGGAGTGGTAATCAGCCCCAGCATTTT. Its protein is CASRSHRGSGNQPQHF. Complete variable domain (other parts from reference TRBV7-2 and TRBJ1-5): GAGVSQSPSNKVTEKGKDVELRCDPISGHTALYWYRQSLGQGLEFLIYFQGNSAPDKSGLPSDRFSAERTGGSVSTLTIQRTQQEDSAVYLCASRSHRGSGNQPQHFGDGTRLSIL.

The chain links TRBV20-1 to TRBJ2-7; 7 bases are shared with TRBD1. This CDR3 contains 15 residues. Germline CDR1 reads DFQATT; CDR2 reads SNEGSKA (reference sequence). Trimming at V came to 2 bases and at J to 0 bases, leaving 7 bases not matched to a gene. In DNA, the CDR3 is TGCAGTGCTAGATCTAACAGGGGAAGCTCCTACGAGCAGTACTTC. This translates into CSARSNRGSSYEQYF.

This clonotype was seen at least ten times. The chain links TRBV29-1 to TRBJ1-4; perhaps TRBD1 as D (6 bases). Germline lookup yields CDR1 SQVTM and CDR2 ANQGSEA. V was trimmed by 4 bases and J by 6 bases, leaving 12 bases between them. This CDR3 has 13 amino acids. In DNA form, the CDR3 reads TGCAGCGTTGGGTCGGGGGGCCATGAAAAACTGTTTTTT. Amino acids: CSVGSGGHEKLFF. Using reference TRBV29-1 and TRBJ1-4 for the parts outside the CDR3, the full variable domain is SAVISQKPSRDICQRGTSLTIQCQVDSQVTMMFWYRQQPGQSLTLIATANQGSEATYESGFVIDKFPISRPNLTFSTLTVSNMSPEDSSIYLCSVGSGGHEKLFFGSGTQLSVL.

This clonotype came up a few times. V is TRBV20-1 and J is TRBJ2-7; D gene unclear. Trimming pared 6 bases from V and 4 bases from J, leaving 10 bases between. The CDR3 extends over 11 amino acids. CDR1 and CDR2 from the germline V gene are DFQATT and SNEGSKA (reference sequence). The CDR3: CSARNIYEQYF. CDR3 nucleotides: TGCAGTGCCCGGAATATTTACGAGCAGTACTTC.

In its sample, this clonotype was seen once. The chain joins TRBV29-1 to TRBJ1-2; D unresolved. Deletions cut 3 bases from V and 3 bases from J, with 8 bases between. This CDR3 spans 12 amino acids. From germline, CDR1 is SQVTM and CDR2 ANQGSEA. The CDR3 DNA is TGCAGCGTTGACGGCCGGTACTATGGCTACACCTTC. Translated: CSVDGRYYGYTF.

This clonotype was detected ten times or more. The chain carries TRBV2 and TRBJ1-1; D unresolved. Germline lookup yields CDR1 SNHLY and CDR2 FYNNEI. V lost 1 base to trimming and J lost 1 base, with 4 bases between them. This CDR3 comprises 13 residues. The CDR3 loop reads CASSEESNTEAFF. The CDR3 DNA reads TGTGCCAGCAGTGAAGAATCGAACACTGAAGCTTTCTTT.

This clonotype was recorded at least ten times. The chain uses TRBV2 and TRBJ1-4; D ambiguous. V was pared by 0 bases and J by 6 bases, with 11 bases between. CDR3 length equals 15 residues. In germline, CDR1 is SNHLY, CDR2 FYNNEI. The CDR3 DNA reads TGTGCCAGCAGTGAAGCGGGGAGACGCTATGAAAAACTGTTTTTT. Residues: CASSEAGRRYEKLFF.

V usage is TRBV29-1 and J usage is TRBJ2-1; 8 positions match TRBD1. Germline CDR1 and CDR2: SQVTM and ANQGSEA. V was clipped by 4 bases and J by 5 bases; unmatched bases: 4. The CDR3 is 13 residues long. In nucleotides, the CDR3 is TGCAGCGTTGGGTGGACAGGGAACAATGAGCAGTTCTTC. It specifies CSVGWTGNNEQFF.

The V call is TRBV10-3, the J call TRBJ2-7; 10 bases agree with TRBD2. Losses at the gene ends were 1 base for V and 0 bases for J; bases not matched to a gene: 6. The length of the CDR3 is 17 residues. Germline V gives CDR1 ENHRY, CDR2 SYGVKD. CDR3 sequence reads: CAISEFRLAGPSYEQYF. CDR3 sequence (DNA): TGTGCCATCAGTGAGTTTAGACTAGCGGGCCCCTCCTACGAGCAGTACTTC.

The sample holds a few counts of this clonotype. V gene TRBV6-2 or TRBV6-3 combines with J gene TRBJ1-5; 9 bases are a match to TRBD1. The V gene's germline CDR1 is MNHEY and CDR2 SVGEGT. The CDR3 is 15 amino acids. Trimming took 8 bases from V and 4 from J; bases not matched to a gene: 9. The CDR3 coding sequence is TGTGCCAGCGGGAGGACGGGACAGGGAAATCAGCCCCAGCATTTT. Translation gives CASGRTGQGNQPQHF.

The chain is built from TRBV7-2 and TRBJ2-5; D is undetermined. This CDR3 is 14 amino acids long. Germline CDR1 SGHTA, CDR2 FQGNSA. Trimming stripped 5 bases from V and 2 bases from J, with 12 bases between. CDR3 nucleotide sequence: TGTGCCAGCAGCCGCCTGACAAAACAAGAGACCCAGTACTTC. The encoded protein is CASSRLTKQETQYF.

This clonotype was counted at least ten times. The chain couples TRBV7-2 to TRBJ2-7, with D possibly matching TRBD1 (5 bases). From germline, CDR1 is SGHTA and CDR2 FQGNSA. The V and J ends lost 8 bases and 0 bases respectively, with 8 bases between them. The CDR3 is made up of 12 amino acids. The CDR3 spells CASGRASYEQYF. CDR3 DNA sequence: TGTGCCAGCGGCAGGGCCTCCTACGAGCAGTACTTC.

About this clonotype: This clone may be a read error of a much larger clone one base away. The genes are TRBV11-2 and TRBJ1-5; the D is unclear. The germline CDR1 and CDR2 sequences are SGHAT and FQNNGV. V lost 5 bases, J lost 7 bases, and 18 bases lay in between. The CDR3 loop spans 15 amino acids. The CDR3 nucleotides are TGTGCCAGCAGCCCCCAAGGCGGTGTTGAGCAGCCCCAGCATTTT. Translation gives CASSPQGGVEQPQHF.

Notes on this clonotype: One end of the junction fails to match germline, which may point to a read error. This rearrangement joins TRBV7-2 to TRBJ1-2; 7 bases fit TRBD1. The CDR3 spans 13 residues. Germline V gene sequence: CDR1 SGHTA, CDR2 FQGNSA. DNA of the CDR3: TGTGCCAACAGCATCGACAGGGAAAGGGACTACACCTTC. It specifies CANSIDRERDYTF.

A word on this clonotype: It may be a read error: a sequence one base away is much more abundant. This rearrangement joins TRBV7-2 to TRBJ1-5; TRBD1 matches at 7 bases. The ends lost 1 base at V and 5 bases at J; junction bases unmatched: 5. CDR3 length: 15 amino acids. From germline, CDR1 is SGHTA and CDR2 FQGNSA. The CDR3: CTSSLEQGVHQPQHF. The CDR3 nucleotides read TGTACCAGCAGCTTAGAGCAGGGGGTACATCAGCCCCAGCATTTT.

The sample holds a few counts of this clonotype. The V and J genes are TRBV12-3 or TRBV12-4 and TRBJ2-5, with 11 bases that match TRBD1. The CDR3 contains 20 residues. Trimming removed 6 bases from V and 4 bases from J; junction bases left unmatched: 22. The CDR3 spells CASSDPGQGASFRIGETQYF. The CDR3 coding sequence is TGTGCCAGCAGCGATCCCGGACAGGGGGCTAGCTTCCGGATCGGAGAGACCCAGTACTTC.

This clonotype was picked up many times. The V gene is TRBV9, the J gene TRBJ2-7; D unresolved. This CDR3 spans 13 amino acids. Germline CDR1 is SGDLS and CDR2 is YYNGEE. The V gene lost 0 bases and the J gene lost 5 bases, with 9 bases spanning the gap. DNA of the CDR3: TGTGCCAGCAGCGTAGCTTCTGGAAACGAGCAGTACTTC. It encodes CASSVASGNEQYF.

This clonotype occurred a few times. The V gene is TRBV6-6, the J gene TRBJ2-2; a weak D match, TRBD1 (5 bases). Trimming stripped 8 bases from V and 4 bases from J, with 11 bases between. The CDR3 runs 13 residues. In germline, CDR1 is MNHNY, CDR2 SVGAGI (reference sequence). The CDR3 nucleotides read TGTGCCAGCTTGGGGCTGAGCACCGGGGAGCTGTTTTTT. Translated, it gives CASLGLSTGELFF.

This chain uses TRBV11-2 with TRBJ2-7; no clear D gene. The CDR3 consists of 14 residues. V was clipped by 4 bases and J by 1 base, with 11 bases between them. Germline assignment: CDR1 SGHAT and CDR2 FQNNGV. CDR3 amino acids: CASSSDKRSYEQYF. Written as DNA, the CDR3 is TGTGCCAGCAGCTCAGATAAAAGGTCCTACGAGCAGTACTTC. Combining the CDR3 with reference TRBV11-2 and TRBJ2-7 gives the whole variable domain EAGVAQSPRYKIIEKRQSVAFWCNPISGHATLYWYQQILGQGPKLLIQFQNNGVVDDSQLPKDRFSAERLKGVDSTLKIQPAKLEDSAVYLCASSSDKRSYEQYFGPGTRLTVT.

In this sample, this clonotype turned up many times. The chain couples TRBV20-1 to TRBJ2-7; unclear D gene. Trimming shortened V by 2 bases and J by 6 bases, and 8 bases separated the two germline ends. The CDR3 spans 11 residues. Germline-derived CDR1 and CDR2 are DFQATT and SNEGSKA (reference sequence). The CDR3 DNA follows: TGCAGTGCTAGATTGGGATTCGAGCAGTACTTC. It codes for CSARLGFEQYF.

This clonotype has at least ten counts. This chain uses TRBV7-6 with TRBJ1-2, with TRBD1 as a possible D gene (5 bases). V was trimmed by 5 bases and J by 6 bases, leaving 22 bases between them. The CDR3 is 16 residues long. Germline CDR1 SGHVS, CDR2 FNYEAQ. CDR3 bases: TGTGCCAGCAGCGACACCTTCCAGGGTAGAGCGAATGGCTACACCTTC. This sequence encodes CASSDTFQGRANGYTF. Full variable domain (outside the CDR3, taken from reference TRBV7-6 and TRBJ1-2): GAGVSQSPRYKVTKRGQDVALRCDPISGHVSLYWYRQALGQGPEFLTYFNYEAQQDKSGLPNDRFSAERPEGSISTLTIQRTEQRDSAMYRCASSDTFQGRANGYTFGSGTRLTVV.

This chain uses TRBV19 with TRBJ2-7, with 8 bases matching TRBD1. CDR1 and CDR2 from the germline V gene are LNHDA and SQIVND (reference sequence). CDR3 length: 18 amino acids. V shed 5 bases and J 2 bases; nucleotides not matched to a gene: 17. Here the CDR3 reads CASSPLPGTGPPPYEQYF. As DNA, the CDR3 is TGTGCCAGTAGTCCACTCCCCGGGACAGGCCCTCCCCCCTACGAGCAGTACTTC.

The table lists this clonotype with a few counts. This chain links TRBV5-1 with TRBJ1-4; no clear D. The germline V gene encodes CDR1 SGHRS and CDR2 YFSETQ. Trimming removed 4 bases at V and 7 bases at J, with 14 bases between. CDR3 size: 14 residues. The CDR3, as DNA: TGCGCCAGCAGCGAACTCCGGGCCGGTGAAAAACTGTTTTTT. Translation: CASSELRAGEKLFF.